The entry that follows covers one TCR beta chain sequence. Using immunoSEQ multiplex PCR, the repertoire was profiled, and TCRdb retains in-frame clones only, with some absent. The table has about 57,000 clones, 91% seen once. CDR3 length equals 14 residues. CDR1 is SGHAT, CDR2 FQNNGV, per germline. Trimming cost V 1 base and J 3 bases, with 9 bases left between them. The data are from a study of T cell changes during pregnancy in multiple sclerosis. The TCR originated in a female donor in good health, enrolled as a control in a pregnancy study. The V call is TRBV11-2, the J call TRBJ1-1; D may be TRBD1 (5 bases). Sequenced here: peripheral blood, sampled after pregnancy. CDR3 in amino acids: CASSLVGGDTEAFF. CDR3 nucleotide sequence: TGTGCCAGCAGCTTAGTTGGGGGGGACACTGAAGCTTTCTTT. The full variable domain, completed using reference TRBV11-2 and TRBJ1-1, is EAGVAQSPRYKIIEKRQSVAFWCNPISGHATLYWYQQILGQGPKLLIQFQNNGVVDDSQLPKDRFSAERLKGVDSTLKIQPAKLEDSAVYLCASSLVGGDTEAFFGQGTRLTVV.